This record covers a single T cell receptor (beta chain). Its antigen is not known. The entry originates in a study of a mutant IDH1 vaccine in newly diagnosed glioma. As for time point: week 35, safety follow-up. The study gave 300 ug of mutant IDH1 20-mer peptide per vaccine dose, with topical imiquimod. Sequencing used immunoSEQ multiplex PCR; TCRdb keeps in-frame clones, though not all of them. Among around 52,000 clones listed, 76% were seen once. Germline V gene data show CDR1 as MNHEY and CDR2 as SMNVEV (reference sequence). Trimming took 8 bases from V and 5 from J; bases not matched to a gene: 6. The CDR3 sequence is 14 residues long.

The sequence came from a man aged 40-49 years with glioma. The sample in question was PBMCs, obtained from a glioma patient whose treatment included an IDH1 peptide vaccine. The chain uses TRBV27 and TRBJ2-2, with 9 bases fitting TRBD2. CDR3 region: CASRAGGGTGELFF. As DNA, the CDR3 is TGTGCCAGCCGAGCGGGAGGAGGGACCGGGGAGCTGTTTTTT.